This T cell receptor (beta chain) stems from a study of blood T cell repertoires in COVID-19. On the study more broadly: Samples representing acute and convalescent COVID-19 were sourced from the United States, Italy and Spain. T cells, B-cell-depleted T cells, or PBMCs provided the cDNA or gDNA that served as material.

Source study methods: Amplification of reference gene primers provided the estimated nucleated cell counts. Assay: immunoSEQ multiplex PCR; the TCRdb copy retains only in-frame clones and omits some. V, J and clone size reflect that table, while D and trimming were determined from the DNA. This sample has about 20,000 clones; 60% to 85% occur once, and the top ten carry approximately 53%. Sequencing input: peripheral blood. The clonotype comes from a man at least 80 years old with acute or convalescent COVID-19.

CDR3 region: CASSFRQGQETQYF. For the CDR3, the DNA is TGTGCCAGTAGTTTCCGGCAGGGACAAGAGACCCAGTACTTC. This chain connects TRBV19 to TRBJ2-5; TRBD1 is a possible D gene (5 bases). The length of the CDR3 is 14 residues. From germline, CDR1 is LNHDA and CDR2 SQIVND (reference sequence). Trimming stripped 5 bases from V and 2 bases from J, with 12 bases between.